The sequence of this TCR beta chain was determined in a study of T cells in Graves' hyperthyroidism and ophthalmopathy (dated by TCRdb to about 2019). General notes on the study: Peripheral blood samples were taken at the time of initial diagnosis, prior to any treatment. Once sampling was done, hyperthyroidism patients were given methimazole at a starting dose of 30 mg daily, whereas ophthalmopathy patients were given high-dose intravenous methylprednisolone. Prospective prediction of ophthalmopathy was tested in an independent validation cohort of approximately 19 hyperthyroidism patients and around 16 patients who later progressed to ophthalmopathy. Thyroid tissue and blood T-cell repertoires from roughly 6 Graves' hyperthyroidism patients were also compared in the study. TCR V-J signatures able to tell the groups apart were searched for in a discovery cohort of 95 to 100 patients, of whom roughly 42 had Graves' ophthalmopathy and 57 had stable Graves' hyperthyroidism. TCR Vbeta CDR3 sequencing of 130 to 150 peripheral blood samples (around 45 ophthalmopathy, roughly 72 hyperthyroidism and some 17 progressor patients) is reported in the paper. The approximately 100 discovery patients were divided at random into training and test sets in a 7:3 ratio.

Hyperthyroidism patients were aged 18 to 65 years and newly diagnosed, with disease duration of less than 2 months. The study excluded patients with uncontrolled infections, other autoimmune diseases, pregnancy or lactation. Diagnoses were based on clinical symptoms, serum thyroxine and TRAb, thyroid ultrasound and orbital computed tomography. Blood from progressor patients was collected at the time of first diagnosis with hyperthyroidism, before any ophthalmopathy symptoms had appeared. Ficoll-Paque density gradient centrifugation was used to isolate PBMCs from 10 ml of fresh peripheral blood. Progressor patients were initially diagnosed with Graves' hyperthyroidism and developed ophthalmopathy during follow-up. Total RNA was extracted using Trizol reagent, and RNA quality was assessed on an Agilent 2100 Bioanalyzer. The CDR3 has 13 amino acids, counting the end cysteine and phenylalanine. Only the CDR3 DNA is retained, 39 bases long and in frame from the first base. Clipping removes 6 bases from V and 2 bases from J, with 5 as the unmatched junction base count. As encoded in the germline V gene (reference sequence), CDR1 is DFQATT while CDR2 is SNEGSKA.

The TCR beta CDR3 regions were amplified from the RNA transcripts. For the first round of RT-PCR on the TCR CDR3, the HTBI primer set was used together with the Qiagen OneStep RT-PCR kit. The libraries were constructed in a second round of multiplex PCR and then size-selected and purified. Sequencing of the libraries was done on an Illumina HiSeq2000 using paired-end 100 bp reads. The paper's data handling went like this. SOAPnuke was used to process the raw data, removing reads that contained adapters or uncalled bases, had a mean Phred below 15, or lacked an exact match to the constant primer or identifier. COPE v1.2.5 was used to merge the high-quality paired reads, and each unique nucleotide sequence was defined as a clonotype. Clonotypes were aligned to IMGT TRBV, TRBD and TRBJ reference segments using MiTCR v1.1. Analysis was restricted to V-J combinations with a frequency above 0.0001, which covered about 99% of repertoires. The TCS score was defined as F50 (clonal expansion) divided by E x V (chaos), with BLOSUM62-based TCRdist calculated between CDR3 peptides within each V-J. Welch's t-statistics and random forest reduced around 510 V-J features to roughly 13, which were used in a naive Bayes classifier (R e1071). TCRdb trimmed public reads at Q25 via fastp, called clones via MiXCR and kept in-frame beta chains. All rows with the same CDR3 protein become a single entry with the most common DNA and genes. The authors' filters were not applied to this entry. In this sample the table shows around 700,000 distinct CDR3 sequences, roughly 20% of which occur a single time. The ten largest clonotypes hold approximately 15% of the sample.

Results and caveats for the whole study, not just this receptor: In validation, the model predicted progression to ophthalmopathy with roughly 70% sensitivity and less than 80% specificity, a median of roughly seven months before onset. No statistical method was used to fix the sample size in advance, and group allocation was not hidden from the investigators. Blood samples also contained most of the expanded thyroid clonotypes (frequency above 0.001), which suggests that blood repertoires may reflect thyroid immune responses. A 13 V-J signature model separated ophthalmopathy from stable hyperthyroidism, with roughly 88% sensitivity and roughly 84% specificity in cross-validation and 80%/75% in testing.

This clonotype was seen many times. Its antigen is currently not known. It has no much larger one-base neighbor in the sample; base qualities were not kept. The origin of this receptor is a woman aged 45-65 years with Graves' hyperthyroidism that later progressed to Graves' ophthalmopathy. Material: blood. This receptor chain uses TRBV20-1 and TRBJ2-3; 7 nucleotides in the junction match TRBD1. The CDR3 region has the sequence CSAEDRATDTQYF. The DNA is TGCAGTGCAGAAGACAGGGCCACAGATACGCAGTATTTT.